The 12 T cell receptor beta chains below were found in one sample sequenced in a study of blood T cell repertoires in COVID-19. The repertoire was sequenced with immunoSEQ multiplex PCR; TCRdb's copy has only in-frame clones and lacks some. The sample shows fewer than 250,000 clones, about four fifths of them seen only once. The sample comprised PBMCs or T cells enriched from blood (not recorded which). All receptors derive from a man between 60 and 75 years old who had recovered from COVID-19.

The chain joins TRBV9 to TRBJ1-2; D perhaps matches TRBD1 (5 bases). The CDR3 sequence is 15 residues long. Germline lookup yields CDR1 SGDLS and CDR2 YYNGEE. The V gene lost 0 bases and the J gene lost 5 bases, with 14 bases spanning the gap. The CDR3 bases are TGTGCCAGCAGCGTAGATCACGGGGGAAGTTATGGCTACACCTTC. This encodes CASSVDHGGSYGYTF.

The chain is built from TRBV5-1 and TRBJ1-1, with D possibly TRBD1 on 6 matching bases. The CDR3 sequence is 12 residues long. V was clipped by 2 bases and J by 7 bases, with 9 bases between them. The V gene's germline CDR1 is SGHRS and CDR2 YFSETQ. The CDR3 DNA is TGCGCCAGCAGCTTAAGCAGGGGTGAAGCTTTCTTT. Translating gives CASSLSRGEAFF.

V and J are TRBV6-5 and TRBJ1-1; D is uncertain. Germline V lookup: CDR1 MNHEY, CDR2 SVGAGI. V was clipped by 7 bases and J by 7 bases, with 19 bases between them. This CDR3 contains 14 residues. The CDR3 here is CASTPGGNRIEAFF. The CDR3 DNA reads as TGTGCCAGCACCCCGGGCGGGAACCGTATTGAAGCTTTCTTT.

The V gene is TRBV24-1, the J gene TRBJ2-2; D is undetermined. Deletions cut 7 bases from V and 4 bases from J, with 9 bases between. Germline values: CDR1 KGHDR, CDR2 SFDVKD. The CDR3 totals 13 residues. CDR3 protein: CATSRISTGELFF. DNA for the CDR3: TGTGCCACCAGCCGCATCAGCACCGGGGAGCTGTTTTTT.

The chain joins TRBV7-8 to TRBJ2-5, with a possible D match to TRBD1 (5 bases). The length of the CDR3 is 13 residues. Germline values: CDR1 SGHVS, CDR2 FQNEAQ. Trimming took 4 bases from V and 2 from J, leaving 8 bases between them. The CDR3: CASSSGSQETQYF. The CDR3 DNA sequence: TGTGCCAGCAGCTCAGGGTCTCAAGAGACCCAGTACTTC.

This chain uses TRBV7-8 with TRBJ2-2, with 8 bases identical to TRBD1. Germline V gene lookup returns CDR1 SGHVS and CDR2 FQNEAQ. This CDR3 region has 14 residues. Trimming at V came to 7 bases and at J to 6 bases, leaving 7 bases not matched to a gene. The CDR3: CASNQGAWAGELFF. The CDR3 DNA reads as TGTGCCAGCAATCAGGGGGCCTGGGCCGGGGAGCTGTTTTTT.

This clone showed up just once. The chain recombines TRBV5-1 with TRBJ2-5, with 8 bases lining up with TRBD2. The length of the CDR3 is 14 residues. Germline loops: CDR1 SGHRS, CDR2 YFSETQ. V trimming: 4 bases; J trimming: 3 bases; junction bases outside the gene matches: 5. CDR3 sequence (DNA): TGCGCCAGCAGCACCGGGACTAGAAAAGAGACCCAGTACTTC. Its protein is CASSTGTRKETQYF. Full variable domain (remainder filled in from reference TRBV5-1 and TRBJ2-5): KAGVTQTPRYLIKTRGQQVTLSCSPISGHRSVSWYQQTPGQGLQFLFEYFSETQRNKGNFPGRFSGRQFSNSRSEMNVSTLELGDSALYLCASSTGTRKETQYFGPGTRLLVL.

The chain joins TRBV7-6 to TRBJ1-1, with no clear D. The CDR3 is 15 amino acids. CDR1 and CDR2 from the germline V gene are SGHVS and FNYEAQ. Deletions cut 1 base from V and 4 bases from J, with 13 bases between. Here the CDR3 DNA reads TGTGCCAGCAGCTTAGTTACAGAAGGAATCACTGAAGCTTTCTTT. Translation gives CASSLVTEGITEAFF.

The CDR3 DNA reads TGTGCCAGCAGCTTTAGCGGGGGGGTACTGTACGAGCAGTACTTC. This codes for CASSFSGGVLYEQYF. The chain employs TRBV11-2 and TRBJ2-7; 11 nucleotides agree with TRBD2. The J segment lost 4 bases and the V segment lost 3 bases, leaving 5 bases of the junction unmatched. Germline values: CDR1 SGHAT, CDR2 FQNNGV. The CDR3 loop spans 15 amino acids. Together with reference TRBV11-2 and TRBJ2-7, the CDR3 gives the full variable domain: EAGVAQSPRYKIIEKRQSVAFWCNPISGHATLYWYQQILGQGPKLLIQFQNNGVVDDSQLPKDRFSAERLKGVDSTLKIQPAKLEDSAVYLCASSFSGGVLYEQYFGPGTRLTVT.

The gene calls are TRBV2 and TRBJ2-2; 10 bases map to TRBD1. Germline trimming cut 6 bases from V and 1 base from J; bases unmatched to any gene: 2. The germline V gene has CDR1 SNHLY and CDR2 FYNNEI. The CDR3 spans 15 residues. The DNA for the CDR3 is TGTGCCAGCAGCGGGGACAGGGGGAACACCGGGGAGCTGTTTTTT. Translating gives CASSGDRGNTGELFF.

The chain employs TRBV30 and TRBJ1-1, with D perhaps matching TRBD1 (5 bases). CDR1 and CDR2 (germline): GTSNPN, SVGIG (reference sequence). The CDR3 extends over 13 amino acids. The V end was cut by 2 bases, the J end by 6 bases, with 13 bases between. CDR3 in amino acids: CAWSIIGAAEAFF. The CDR3 region has the DNA TGTGCCTGGAGTATAATAGGGGCCGCTGAAGCTTTCTTT.

This clone was observed once. The rearrangement uses TRBV19 and TRBJ2-1, with 9 positions matching TRBD2. With V trimmed by 1 base and J by 9 bases, 13 bases remained unmatched. The CDR3 totals 17 residues. Germline V lookup: CDR1 LNHDA, CDR2 SQIVND (reference sequence). The CDR3 reads CASSIGGAGTSWFEQFF. CDR3 in DNA: TGTGCCAGTAGTATAGGCGGAGCGGGGACTAGCTGGTTTGAGCAGTTCTTC.